Listed below are T cell receptor beta chains from one sample, sequenced in a study of blood T cell repertoires in COVID-19. Some clones are missing from TCRdb's copy, which holds only in-frame ones; the method was immunoSEQ multiplex PCR. The table records about 180,000 clones, around 80% of them present only once. The sequencing sample was made of PBMCs or T cells enriched from blood (not recorded which). The receptors derive from a woman aged 45 to 65 who had recovered from COVID-19. Each CDR3 is given with its conserved first and last residue. A D gene is named only where the DNA matches it firmly. Where a row states a size, it is once, few, many or the class of an expanded clone; other rows omit it.

d_call,j_call,v_call,clone_size,cdr3_aa,cdr3_nt
TRBD1,TRBJ2-1,TRBV2,NA,CASRGGLRMDAAYNEQFF,TGTGCCAGCAGAGGGGGCCTTCGGATGGATGCGGCATACAATGAGCAGTTCTTC
NA,TRBJ2-6,TRBV7-6,NA,CASSLQETSGANVLTF,TGTGCCAGCAGCCTCCAGGAAACCTCTGGGGCCAACGTCCTGACTTTC
TRBD2,TRBJ2-3,TRBV19,NA,CASTSGWGTDTQYF,TGTGCCAGTACTAGCGGCTGGGGGACAGATACGCAGTATTTT
NA,TRBJ2-3,TRBV12-2,NA,CASRLGAGGTDTQYF,TGTGCAAGTCGCTTAGGAGCTGGGGGGACAGATACGCAGTATTTT
NA,TRBJ1-2,TRBV7-2,many,CASSSRDLANYGYTF,TGTGCCAGCAGCTCGCGGGACCTAGCTAACTATGGCTACACCTTC
NA,TRBJ1-3,TRBV10-3,NA,CAIRDTSGNTIYF,TGTGCCATCAGGGACACATCAGGAAACACCATATATTTT
TRBD1,TRBJ1-2,TRBV29-1,few,CSVERTGVGYTF,TGCAGCGTTGAGAGGACAGGGGTTGGCTACACCTTC
NA,TRBJ1-4,TRBV19,NA,CASSIPPPEGKLFF,TGTGCCAGTAGTATTCCGCCTCCGGAGGGGAAACTGTTTTTT
NA,TRBJ1-4,TRBV7-9,NA,CASSLSQGREKLFF,TGTGCCAGCAGCTTATCCCAGGGTAGGGAAAAACTGTTTTTT
TRBD1,TRBJ1-5,TRBV2,few,CASRDDRESQPQHF,TGTGCCAGCAGGGACGACAGGGAAAGCCAGCCCCAGCATTTT
NA,TRBJ2-1,TRBV1,NA,CTSSRKGTHRKLNEQFF,TGCACCAGCAGCCGAAAAGGGACTCACAGGAAGTTGAATGAGCAGTTCTTC
NA,TRBJ1-5,TRBV2,once,CASSGQGNRGQPQHF,TGTGCCAGCAGTGGTCAGGGAAATAGAGGTCAGCCCCAGCATTTT
NA,TRBJ1-1,TRBV19,NA,CASSEYRGGTEAFF,TGTGCCAGTAGTGAGTATAGGGGAGGCACTGAAGCTTTCTTT
NA,TRBJ2-4,TRBV3-1/TRBV3-2,once,CASSPHVVGPLAKNIQYF,TGTGCCAGCAGCCCCCATGTTGTTGGGCCTCTAGCCAAAAACATTCAGTACTTC
NA,TRBJ1-2,TRBV28,NA,CASSPGGGYGYTF,TGTGCCAGCAGCCCCGGGGGGGGGTATGGCTACACCTTC
NA,TRBJ2-1,TRBV7-3,NA,CASSLTVGSSYNEQFF,TGTGCCAGCAGCTTAACGGTGGGCTCCTCCTACAATGAGCAGTTCTTC
TRBD1,TRBJ1-2,TRBV9,NA,CASSFTVTGTNGYTF,TGTGCCAGCAGCTTCACAGTGACAGGGACGAATGGCTACACCTTC
TRBD1,TRBJ1-2,TRBV28,NA,CASSPQGDYGYTF,TGTGCCAGCAGCCCCCAGGGGGACTATGGCTACACCTTC